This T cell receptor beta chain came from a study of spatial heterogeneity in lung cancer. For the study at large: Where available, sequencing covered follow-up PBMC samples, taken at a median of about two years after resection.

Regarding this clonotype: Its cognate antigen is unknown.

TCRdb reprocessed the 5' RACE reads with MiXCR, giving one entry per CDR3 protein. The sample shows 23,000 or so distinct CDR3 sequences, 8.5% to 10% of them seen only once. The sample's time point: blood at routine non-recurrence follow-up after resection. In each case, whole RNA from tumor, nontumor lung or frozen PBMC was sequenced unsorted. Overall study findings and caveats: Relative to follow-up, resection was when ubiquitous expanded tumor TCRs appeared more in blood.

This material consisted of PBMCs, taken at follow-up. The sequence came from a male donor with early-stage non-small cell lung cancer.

CDR3 coding DNA: TGTGCCAGCAGTTCGACTTGGACTAGGGCTTTCTTT. As protein: CASSSTWTRAFF. The gene calls are TRBV28 and TRBJ1-1; D gene unclear. V was trimmed by 4 bases and J by 11 bases, leaving 14 bases between them. Looked up from germline, CDR1 is MDHEN and CDR2 is SYDVKM. CDR3 length equals 12 residues.